The rows below give T cell receptor beta chains drawn from one sample of a study of T cell repertoires in cytomegalovirus infection. Via MiXCR, TCRdb re-called the reads, giving one row per CDR3 protein. This sample has 350,000 to 550,000 distinct CDR3 sequences, with roughly 31% found just once. Sequencing used PBMCs. Every receptor here comes from a human donor in good health (CMV status not recorded). Some clones in this sample may be carry-over from other donors' samples. CDR3s include the opening cysteine and the closing phenylalanine or tryptophan. Fields, in order: J gene, clone size, D gene, V gene, CDR3 DNA, CDR3 protein. The D gene is left open where the match is weak. Expanded clones get a size class; other rows say once, few or many, or leave the size out.

>TRBJ2-3|NA|TRBD2|TRBV20-1
TGCAGTGCTATCACATTGGAGACGGGGGGGCGGACAGATACGCAGTATTTT
CSAITLETGGRTDTQYF
>TRBJ2-1|NA|NA|TRBV24-1
TGTGCCACCAGTGATGCAGGGGTAAGCTCCTACAATGAGCAGTTCTTC
CATSDAGVSSYNEQFF
>TRBJ2-7|NA|NA|TRBV6-2/TRBV6-3
TGTGCCAGCAGCCGAGCCGGGGCGGTTCGGCAGTACTTC
CASSRAGAVRQYF
>TRBJ2-3|NA|TRBD1|TRBV7-2
TGTGCCAGCAGCTTTAGACAGGGCGGCACAGATACGCAGTATTTT
CASSFRQGGTDTQYF
>TRBJ1-5|NA|NA|TRBV6-6
TGTGCCAGCAGTTACACTACAATTAAAGGAGCTTATAGCAATCAGCCCCAGCATTTT
CASSYTTIKGAYSNQPQHF
>TRBJ2-6|NA|NA|TRBV7-9
TGTGCCAGCAGCTCGGGACACAGAAACTCTGGGGCCAACGTCCTGACTTTC
CASSSGHRNSGANVLTF
>TRBJ2-3|many|NA|TRBV7-6
TGTGCCAGCAGCTTAAGAAATTCCCTCAGGAGCACAGATACGCAGTATTTT
CASSLRNSLRSTDTQYF
>TRBJ1-2|many|TRBD1|TRBV7-2
TGTGCCAGCAGGACAGGGGACGGCTACACCTTC
CASRTGDGYTF
>TRBJ1-2|NA|NA|TRBV12-5
TGTGCTAGTGGTTTGTCGGACTTCTATGGCTACACCTTC
CASGLSDFYGYTF
>TRBJ2-1|few|NA|TRBV19
TGTGCCAGTAGTATCTCGAGGGACCCGCGGGGTGAGCAGTTCTTC
CASSISRDPRGEQFF
>TRBJ1-6|NA|NA|TRBV19
TGTGCCAGTAGTATAAGAGACCAGGGGAGCTCCTATAATTCACCCCTCCACTTT
CASSIRDQGSSYNSPLHF